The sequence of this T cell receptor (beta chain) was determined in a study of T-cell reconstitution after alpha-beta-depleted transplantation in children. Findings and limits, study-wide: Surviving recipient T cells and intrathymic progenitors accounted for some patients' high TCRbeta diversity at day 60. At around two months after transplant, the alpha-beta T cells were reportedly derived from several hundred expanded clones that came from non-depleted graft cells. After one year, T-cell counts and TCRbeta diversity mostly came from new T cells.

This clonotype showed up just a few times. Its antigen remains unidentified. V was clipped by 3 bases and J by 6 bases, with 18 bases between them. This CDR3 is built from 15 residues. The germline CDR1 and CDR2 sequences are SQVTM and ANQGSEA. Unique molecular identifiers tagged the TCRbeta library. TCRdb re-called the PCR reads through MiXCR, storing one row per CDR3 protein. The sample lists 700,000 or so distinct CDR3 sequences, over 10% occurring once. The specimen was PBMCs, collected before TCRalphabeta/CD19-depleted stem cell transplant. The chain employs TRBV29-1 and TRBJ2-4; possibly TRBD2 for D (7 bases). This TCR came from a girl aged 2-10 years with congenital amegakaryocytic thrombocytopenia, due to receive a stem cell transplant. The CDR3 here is CSVDLRGAGGNIQYF. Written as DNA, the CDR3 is TGCAGCGTTGATCTCCGGGGGGCTGGTGGAAACATTCAGTACTTC. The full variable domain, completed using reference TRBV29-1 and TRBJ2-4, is SAVISQKPSRDICQRGTSLTIQCQVDSQVTMMFWYRQQPGQSLTLIATANQGSEATYESGFVIDKFPISRPNLTFSTLTVSNMSPEDSSIYLCSVDLRGAGGNIQYFGAGTRLSVL.